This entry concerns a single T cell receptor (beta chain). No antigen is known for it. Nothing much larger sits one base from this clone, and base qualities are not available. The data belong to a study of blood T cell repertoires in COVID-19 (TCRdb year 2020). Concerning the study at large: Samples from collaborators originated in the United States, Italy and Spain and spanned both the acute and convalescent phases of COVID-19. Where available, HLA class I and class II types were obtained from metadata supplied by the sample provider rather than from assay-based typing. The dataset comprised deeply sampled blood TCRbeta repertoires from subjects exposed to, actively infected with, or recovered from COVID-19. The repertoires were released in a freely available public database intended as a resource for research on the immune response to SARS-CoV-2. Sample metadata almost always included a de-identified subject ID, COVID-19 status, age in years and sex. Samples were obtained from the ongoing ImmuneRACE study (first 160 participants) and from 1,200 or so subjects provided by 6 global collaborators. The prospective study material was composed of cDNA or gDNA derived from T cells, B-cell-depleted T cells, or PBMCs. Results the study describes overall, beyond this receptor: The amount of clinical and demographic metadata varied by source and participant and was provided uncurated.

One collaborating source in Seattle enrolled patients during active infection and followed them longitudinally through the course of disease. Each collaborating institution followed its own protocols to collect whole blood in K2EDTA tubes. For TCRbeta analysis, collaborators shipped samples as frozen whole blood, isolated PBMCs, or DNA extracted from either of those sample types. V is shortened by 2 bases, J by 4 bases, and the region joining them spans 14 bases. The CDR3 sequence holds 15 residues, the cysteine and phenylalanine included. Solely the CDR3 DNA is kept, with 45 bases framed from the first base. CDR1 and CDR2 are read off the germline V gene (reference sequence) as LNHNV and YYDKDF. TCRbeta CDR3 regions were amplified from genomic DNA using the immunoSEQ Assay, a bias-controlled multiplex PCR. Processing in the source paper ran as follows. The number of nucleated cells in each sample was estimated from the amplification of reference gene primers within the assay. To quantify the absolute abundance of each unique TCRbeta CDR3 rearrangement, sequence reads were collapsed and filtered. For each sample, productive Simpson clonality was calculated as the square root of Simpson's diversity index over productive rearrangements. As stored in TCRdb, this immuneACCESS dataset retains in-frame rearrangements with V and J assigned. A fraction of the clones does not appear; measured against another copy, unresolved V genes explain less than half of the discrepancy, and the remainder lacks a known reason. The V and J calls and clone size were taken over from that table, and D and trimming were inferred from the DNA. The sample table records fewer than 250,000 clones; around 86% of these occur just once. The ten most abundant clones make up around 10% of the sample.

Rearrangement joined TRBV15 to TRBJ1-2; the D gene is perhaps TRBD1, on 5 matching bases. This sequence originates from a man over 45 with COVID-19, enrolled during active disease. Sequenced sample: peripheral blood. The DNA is TGTGCCACCAGCAGAAAGGACACGTTCTTCTATGGCTACACCTTC. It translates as CATSRKDTFFYGYTF.